A single sample gave rise to the 26 T cell receptor beta chains below, sequenced in a study of vaccination and CD4 T cells after COVID-19. Treatment reported: approximately 9-day PBMC culture with coronavirus spike peptide pools or control peptides (ViraFEST assay). At the Johns Hopkins FTIC core, DNA taken from cultured CD4+ T cells was sequenced by way of the Oncomine TCR Beta short-read assay. TCRdb analysed the PCR reads with MiXCR anew, one entry per CDR3 protein. Altogether 15,000 to 20,000 distinct CDR3 sequences are present, around 40% being singletons, with the ten largest covering approximately 10%. These receptors' antigens are unknown. The sequences come from CD4+ T cells from blood, cultured in vitro, collected after SARS-CoV-2 vaccination. All receptors come from a human donor who had recovered from COVID-19.

The V gene is TRBV6-5, the J gene TRBJ1-1, with D hard to call. This CDR3 comprises 15 residues. Germline V gene sequence: CDR1 MNHEY, CDR2 SVGAGI. V lost 2 bases, J lost 0 bases, and 10 bases lay in between. The CDR3 here is CASSYGSTLNTEAFF. As DNA, the CDR3 is TGTGCCAGCAGTTACGGGTCAACCTTGAACACTGAAGCTTTCTTT.

The sample holds a few counts of this clonotype. The V and J genes are TRBV7-2 and TRBJ1-2, with TRBD1 matching over 9 bases. The CDR3 sequence is 15 residues long. V gave up 5 bases and J gave up 7 bases; unmatched junction bases: 11. CDR1 and CDR2 from the germline V gene are SGHTA and FQGNSA. The CDR3 coding sequence is TGTGCCAGCAGCCCGAGGACAGGGGATAAAGGTGGCTACACCTTC. Translated: CASSPRTGDKGGYTF.

This clonotype has a handful of counts. The chain is built from TRBV6-1 and TRBJ1-1, with 9 bases that match TRBD1. J lost 5 bases, V lost 6 bases, and 22 bases had no gene match. Germline CDR1 MNHNS, CDR2 SASEGT. The CDR3 has 19 amino acids. Here the CDR3 reads CASSRTTTGGSRLGTEAFF. The DNA of the CDR3 is TGTGCCAGCAGCCGCACCACGACAGGGGGATCGAGACTGGGGACTGAAGCTTTCTTT.

The chain employs TRBV4-1 and TRBJ2-5; D call uncertain. This CDR3 contains 14 residues. Trimming took off 0 bases at V and 9 bases at J, with 14 bases between the two ends. Germline CDR1 and CDR2: MGHRA and YSYEKL. The CDR3: CASSQDLEQQAQYF. The DNA for the CDR3 is TGCGCCAGCAGCCAAGATCTTGAACAGCAAGCCCAGTACTTC.

This clonotype was seen a handful of times. J is TRBJ1-1 and V is TRBV19, with unresolved D. CDR1 LNHDA and CDR2 SQIVND come from the germline V gene (reference sequence). The CDR3 runs 13 residues. The V end was cut by 5 bases, the J end by 0 bases, with 7 bases between. The DNA of the CDR3 is TGTGCCAGTAGTCCCCATCTGAACACTGAAGCTTTCTTT. It specifies CASSPHLNTEAFF.

The chain joins TRBV7-2 to TRBJ2-2, with 7 bases that match TRBD1. Trimming at V came to 5 bases and at J to 0 bases, leaving 6 bases not matched to a gene. From germline, CDR1 is SGHTA and CDR2 FQGNSA. There are 16 residues in the CDR3. Here the CDR3 reads CASSPGQATNTGELFF. CDR3 DNA sequence: TGTGCCAGCAGCCCCGGACAGGCGACGAACACCGGGGAGCTGTTTTTT.

In this sample, this clonotype turned up a few times. In nucleotides, the CDR3 is TGTGCCAGCAGCCGTAAAGCGGGAAGTCGTGCCTCCTACGAGCAGTACTTC. The encoded protein is CASSRKAGSRASYEQYF. The V gene is TRBV7-2, the J gene TRBJ2-7; TRBD2 matches at 7 bases. Germline V gene sequence: CDR1 SGHTA, CDR2 FQGNSA. This CDR3 spans 17 amino acids. The trim removed 5 bases at V and 0 bases at J, leaving 13 bases unmatched.

This clonotype occurred a few times. The V and J genes are TRBV28 and TRBJ1-5; a possible D gene is TRBD1 (5 bases). This CDR3 region has 16 residues. Germline V gene sequence: CDR1 MDHEN, CDR2 SYDVKM. V was cut by 3 bases and J by 2 bases, with 14 bases left in between. The CDR3 spells CASSLMGRVGNQPQHF. The CDR3 DNA sequence: TGTGCCAGCAGTTTGATGGGCAGGGTCGGCAATCAGCCCCAGCATTTT.

V is TRBV20-1 and J is TRBJ1-6; 8 bases align to TRBD1. J was trimmed by 4 bases and V by 0 bases; bases with no gene match: 11. From germline, CDR1 is DFQATT and CDR2 SNEGSKA (reference sequence). The CDR3 length is 18 residues. CDR3 residues: CSARDPTGGRRYNSPLHF. Here the CDR3 DNA reads TGCAGTGCTAGAGATCCCACAGGGGGAAGGAGATATAATTCACCCCTCCACTTT.

V usage is TRBV7-2 and J usage is TRBJ2-2; TRBD2 agrees at 14 bases. The CDR3 totals 16 residues. The germline V gene encodes CDR1 SGHTA and CDR2 FQGNSA. Trimming removed 5 bases from V and 4 bases from J; junction bases left unmatched: 3. The CDR3 DNA reads as TGTGCCAGCAGCCGACTAGCGGGAGGGACCACCGGGGAGCTGTTTTTT. This codes for CASSRLAGGTTGELFF.

The J gene is TRBJ2-3, the V gene TRBV5-4; D is unclear. Germline CDR1 SGHNT, CDR2 YYREEE (reference sequence). The CDR3 has 15 residues. Trimming shortened V by 4 bases and J by 1 base, and 13 bases separated the two germline ends. This chain's CDR3 is CASSGWPRGTDTQYF. For the CDR3, the DNA is TGTGCCAGCAGCGGCTGGCCCCGGGGCACAGATACGCAGTATTTT. Filled out from reference TRBV5-4 and TRBJ2-3, the complete variable domain reads ETGVTQSPTHLIKTRGQQVTLRCSSQSGHNTVSWYQQALGQGPQFIFQYYREEENGRGNFPPRFSGLQFPNYSSELNVNALELDDSALYLCASSGWPRGTDTQYFGPGTRLTVL.

The V and J genes are TRBV7-2 and TRBJ1-5, with D possibly matching TRBD1 (5 bases). The length of the CDR3 is 15 residues. Germline loops: CDR1 SGHTA, CDR2 FQGNSA. V was pared by 3 bases and J by 0 bases, with 9 bases between. CDR3 in amino acids: CASSFSGFSNQPQHF. As DNA, the CDR3 is TGTGCCAGCAGCTTCTCAGGGTTTAGCAATCAGCCCCAGCATTTT.

The chain combines TRBV7-2 with TRBJ2-7; D perhaps matches TRBD1 (5 bases). Germline-derived CDR1 and CDR2 are SGHTA and FQGNSA. V lost 1 base to trimming and J lost 0 bases, with 22 bases between them. This CDR3 spans 19 amino acids. The DNA of the CDR3 is TGTGCCAGCAGCTTAGTCGGCTACCCAAGGAAAGACAGCTCCTACGAGCAGTACTTC. Translation: CASSLVGYPRKDSSYEQYF.

The chain uses TRBV6-4 and TRBJ2-1, with 7 bases aligning to TRBD1. The CDR3 totals 15 residues. The germline V gene has CDR1 MRHNA and CDR2 SNTAGT. Unmatched junction bases numbered 2, after V lost 3 bases and J lost 0 bases. The CDR3 is CASSEGQSSYNEQFF. CDR3 DNA: TGTGCCAGCAGTGAGGGACAGAGCTCCTACAATGAGCAGTTCTTC.

The chain combines TRBV27 with TRBJ1-1; unclear D gene. This CDR3 has 15 amino acids. CDR1 and CDR2 from the germline V gene are MNHEY and SMNVEV (reference sequence). Trimming left V 6 bases short and J 1 base short, with 15 bases between. The CDR3 spells CASSRISPGNTEAFF. CDR3 nucleotide sequence: TGTGCCAGCAGCCGAATTTCCCCGGGGAACACTGAAGCTTTCTTT.

This chain joins TRBV2 and TRBJ2-7; D possibly corresponds to TRBD2 (6 bases). Germline CDR1 reads SNHLY; CDR2 reads FYNNEI. The germline V and J ends were trimmed by 7 bases and 2 bases, with 18 bases remaining between them. The CDR3 extends over 15 amino acids. The CDR3 loop is CASTRRASETYEQYF. CDR3 coding DNA: TGTGCCAGCACCAGGCGGGCTAGCGAGACCTACGAGCAGTACTTC.

This clonotype was counted only a few times. The chain couples TRBV7-3 to TRBJ1-5, with D uncertain. The V end was cut by 1 base, the J end by 1 base, with 17 bases between. Germline V gives CDR1 SGHTA, CDR2 FQGTGA. This CDR3 has 18 amino acids. The CDR3 loop is CASSLIGQVGGSNQPQHF. Written as DNA, the CDR3 is TGTGCCAGCAGCTTAATAGGGCAGGTAGGAGGGAGCAATCAGCCCCAGCATTTT.

This clonotype came up a few times. This chain connects TRBV25-1 to TRBJ2-3, with D uncertain. Per germline, CDR1 MGHDK and CDR2 SYGVNS. There are 15 residues in the CDR3. V was trimmed by 3 bases and J by 3 bases, leaving 13 bases between them. Here the CDR3 DNA reads TGTGCCAGCAGTGATCTCTTCCAGACGACAGATACGCAGTATTTT. Encoded protein: CASSDLFQTTDTQYF.

This clonotype was observed a few times. The chain links TRBV28 to TRBJ1-2; 8 bases are shared with TRBD1. This CDR3 region has 15 residues. Germline CDR1 is MDHEN and CDR2 is SYDVKM. With 3 bases clipped from V and 4 bases from J, the junction kept 7 bases outside the gene matches. CDR3 nucleotides: TGTGCCAGCAGTTTCCCAGGGGGCGGGAGCTATGGCTACACCTTC. It specifies CASSFPGGGSYGYTF.

The chain recombines TRBV6-2 or TRBV6-3 with TRBJ2-3, with TRBD2 identical over 10 bases. This CDR3 has 15 amino acids. Losses at the gene ends were 2 bases for V and 4 bases for J; bases not matched to a gene: 3. Per germline, CDR1 MNHEY and CDR2 SVGEGT. In DNA, the CDR3 is TGTGCCAGCAGTTACGAGCTAGCGGGAGCAGATACGCAGTATTTT. Its protein product is CASSYELAGADTQYF.

This rearrangement joins TRBV4-3 to TRBJ1-1; 7 bases align to TRBD1. This CDR3 spans 17 amino acids. From germline, CDR1 is LGHNA and CDR2 YSLEER. With 4 bases clipped from V and 7 bases from J, the junction kept 18 bases outside the gene matches. The CDR3: CASSPQTTGALTFEAFF. CDR3 in DNA: TGCGCCAGCAGCCCCCAAACCACAGGGGCGCTGACTTTTGAAGCTTTCTTT.

The CDR3: CASRGQGVTEAFF. The DNA for the CDR3 is TGTGCCAGCAGGGGACAGGGCGTCACTGAAGCTTTCTTT. The chain couples TRBV6-1 to TRBJ1-1, with TRBD1 matching 9 bases. V gave up 6 bases and J gave up 4 bases; unmatched junction bases: 3. Germline values: CDR1 MNHNS, CDR2 SASEGT. The CDR3 runs 13 residues.

This clonotype has only a few counts. The V and J genes are TRBV7-2 and TRBJ2-2, with no clear D. V shed 0 bases and J shed 0 bases, with 2 bases lying between them. Per the germline V gene, CDR1 is SGHTA and CDR2 is FQGNSA. CDR3 size: 14 residues. As DNA, the CDR3 is TGTGCCAGCAGCTTAGCCTCGAACACCGGGGAGCTGTTTTTT. Protein: CASSLASNTGELFF.

The J gene is TRBJ1-2, the V gene TRBV21-1; no check of the table's D call, TRBD1, against the DNA was made. TRBV21-1 constitutes a pseudogene. The CDR3 spans 19 residues. The CDR3 region has the DNA TGTGCCAGCAGCAAAGCGCAGGGGCCCCCCGGGACCGGTGCGATCGGCTACACCTTC. Translating gives CASSKAQGPPGTGAIGYTF.

This clonotype was detected only a few times. CDR3 residues: CASSRSARVLHTEAFF. CDR3 DNA: TGTGCCAGCAGCCGAAGTGCCAGGGTTTTGCACACTGAAGCTTTCTTT. This rearrangement joins TRBV7-9 to TRBJ1-1, with a weak D call TRBD1 (5 bases). CDR3 length: 16 residues. V was shortened by 5 bases and J by 3 bases, with 19 bases between the two germline ends. In germline, CDR1 is SEHNR, CDR2 FQNEAQ (reference sequence).

In this sample, this clonotype turned up a few times. The V gene is TRBV6-1, the J gene TRBJ1-6; D not certain. The CDR3 consists of 15 residues. Germline V gene data show CDR1 as MNHNS and CDR2 as SASEGT. V was cut by 7 bases and J by 9 bases, with 19 bases left in between. The CDR3 region is CASNPFFPGGSPLHF. CDR3 DNA: TGTGCCAGCAATCCATTCTTTCCAGGAGGTTCACCCCTCCACTTT.